Listed here is a single T cell receptor beta chain. As yet, its antigen is unknown. The source of the sample is a study of post-analysis software for immune sequencing data. Study findings and constraints: A handful of TRBV segments appeared more often in patients than in controls, and TRBV5-6, TRBV5-1 and TRBV20-1 were among these.

Sequencing libraries made from TCR beta cDNA carried unique molecular identifiers. Researchers reported approximately 500,000 cDNA molecules coming from about 1 to 10 million T cells. In TCRdb, the PCR reads were re-called with MiXCR into one record per CDR3 protein. The sample has a few hundred thousand distinct CDR3 sequences; 40% to 55% are singletons. Trimming removed 0 bases at V and 3 bases at J, with 12 bases between. The CDR3 totals 16 residues. Per germline, CDR1 MNHEY and CDR2 SVGAGI. This clonotype was sampled from a girl aged 5-17 years with multiple sclerosis. This chain links TRBV6-5 with TRBJ2-1; unclear D gene. The material sequenced was blood. The CDR3 loop reads CASSYSDWVNYNEQFF. CDR3 in DNA: TGTGCCAGCAGTTACTCCGATTGGGTAAACTACAATGAGCAGTTCTTC.